This paragraph covers one TCR beta chain sequence. Its specificity is not known. 13 Jbeta primers and 60 Vbeta primers were used for the PCR. The protocol was immunoSEQ multiplex PCR, while the TCRdb copy is restricted to in-frame clones and leaves out a portion. The top ten hold around 13% of the sample, which has some 150,000 clones, roughly 81% seen once. The data were taken from a study of cytomegalovirus exposure and HLA in healthy donors. Points from the study as a whole: One later analysis reportedly identified an Asian-associated ancestry cluster that showed fewer N-insertions than the roughly 600-donor mean.

With 7 bases clipped from V and 4 bases from J, the junction kept 13 bases outside the gene matches. From germline, CDR1 is LNHDA and CDR2 SQIVND (reference sequence). The CDR3 extends over 17 amino acids. This receptor was obtained from a woman aged 45-65 years in good health and CMV-seronegative. The V and J genes are TRBV19 and TRBJ1-5; the match to TRBD1 covers 10 bases. The specimen sequenced was PBMCs. The CDR3 DNA is TGTGCCAGTAACGACTGGCAGGACAGGGGGTGGAATCAGCCCCAGCATTTT. Translated, it gives CASNDWQDRGWNQPQHF.